Below, 9 T cell receptor beta chains from the same sample are listed, as sequenced in a study of T cells in Graves' hyperthyroidism and ophthalmopathy. What was amplified from RNA transcripts were TCR beta CDR3 regions. A first-round RT-PCR of the TCR CDR3 used the HTBI primer set. One entry per CDR3 protein, called by TCRdb with MiXCR from the multiplex PCR reads. The table has 400,000 to 550,000 distinct CDR3 sequences, roughly 25% seen once; the top ten hold 11%. Sequenced sample: blood. The receptors stem from a woman in her 30s with Graves' ophthalmopathy.

The table lists this clonotype with many counts. The genes are TRBV2 and TRBJ1-2; D is undetermined. The CDR3 runs 12 residues. Trimming left V 4 bases short and J 5 bases short, with 8 bases between. Germline CDR1 and CDR2: SNHLY and FYNNEI. CDR3 sequence (DNA): TGTGCCAGCAGTGTCTCCACTTATGGCTACACCTTC. Amino acids: CASSVSTYGYTF.

This clonotype has a count of ten or more. The CDR3 DNA is TGTGCCAGCAGGCTAACCTCGACAGGAGGCTATGGCTACACCTTC. This codes for CASRLTSTGGYGYTF. V and J are TRBV12-3 or TRBV12-4 and TRBJ1-2, with D possibly matching TRBD1 (6 bases). The CDR3 totals 15 residues. V was cut by 6 bases and J by 4 bases, with 18 bases left in between.

The rearrangement links TRBV7-2 to TRBJ1-1; D is unresolved. Germline V CDR1 and CDR2: SGHTA, FQGNSA. V lost 3 bases and J lost 5, with 13 bases in between. The CDR3 is made up of 14 amino acids. CDR3 protein: CASSFLGRITEAFF. CDR3 DNA sequence: TGTGCCAGCAGCTTTTTAGGGAGGATTACTGAAGCTTTCTTT.

This clonotype was seen many times. The chain employs TRBV27 and TRBJ1-3, with 12 bases identical to TRBD1. Germline CDR1 reads MNHEY; CDR2 reads SMNVEV (reference sequence). There are 18 residues in the CDR3. J gave up 0 bases and V 5 bases, and 8 bases lay outside the gene matches. Written as DNA, the CDR3 is TGTGCCAGCAGTCCCCGGGACAGGGGGCCCCTCTCTGGAAACACCATATATTTT. Translation gives CASSPRDRGPLSGNTIYF.

In DNA, the CDR3 is TGCGCCAGCAGCCGAACGTTGACAGGGGGTGGCTACACCTTC. Its protein is CASSRTLTGGGYTF. This rearrangement joins TRBV5-1 to TRBJ1-2; 9 nucleotides line up with TRBD1. Germline V gene data show CDR1 as SGHRS and CDR2 as YFSETQ. V was pared by 4 bases and J by 7 bases, with 8 bases of the junction left unmatched. CDR3 length: 14 amino acids.

This clonotype was seen a few times. The gene calls are TRBV12-3 or TRBV12-4 and TRBJ1-5; TRBD1 is a possible D gene (5 bases). This CDR3 spans 13 amino acids. The V gene lost 7 bases and the J gene lost 11 bases, with 18 bases spanning the gap. The DNA of the CDR3 is TGTGCCAGCACCCCGGGACGGACAAAGACCCAGCATTTT. Amino acids: CASTPGRTKTQHF.

This clonotype appeared many times. The rearrangement links TRBV15 to TRBJ1-5, with D hard to call. Germline V gives CDR1 LNHNV, CDR2 YYDKDF (reference sequence). V was clipped by 0 bases and J by 4 bases, with 7 bases between them. This CDR3 spans 14 amino acids. In DNA form, the CDR3 reads TGTGCCACCAGCAGAGATCTCGGGAATCAGCCCCAGCATTTT. Protein product: CATSRDLGNQPQHF.

As regards this clonotype: With a much larger clone just one base away, this may be a read error. The J gene is TRBJ2-5, the V gene TRBV3-1, with unresolved D. Germline V gene sequence: CDR1 LGHDT, CDR2 YNNKEL (reference sequence). The CDR3 extends over 15 amino acids. V dropped 3 bases and J dropped 7 bases, with 18 bases sitting between them. CDR3 protein: CASSHGSGSSGTQYF. The CDR3 region has the DNA TGTGCCAGCAGCCATGGGTCAGGTTCCTCAGGGACCCAGTACTTC.

This clonotype was observed at least ten times. A much larger clone differs by one base, so this may be a read error. The chain is built from TRBV27 and TRBJ1-2, with a possible D match to TRBD1 (5 bases). CDR1 and CDR2 (germline): MNHEY, SMNVEV (reference sequence). The length of the CDR3 is 15 residues. The CDR3 coding sequence is TGTGCCAACAGTTTATCCCCTCTCGGGACGGATGGCTACACCTTC. This translates into CANSLSPLGTDGYTF.